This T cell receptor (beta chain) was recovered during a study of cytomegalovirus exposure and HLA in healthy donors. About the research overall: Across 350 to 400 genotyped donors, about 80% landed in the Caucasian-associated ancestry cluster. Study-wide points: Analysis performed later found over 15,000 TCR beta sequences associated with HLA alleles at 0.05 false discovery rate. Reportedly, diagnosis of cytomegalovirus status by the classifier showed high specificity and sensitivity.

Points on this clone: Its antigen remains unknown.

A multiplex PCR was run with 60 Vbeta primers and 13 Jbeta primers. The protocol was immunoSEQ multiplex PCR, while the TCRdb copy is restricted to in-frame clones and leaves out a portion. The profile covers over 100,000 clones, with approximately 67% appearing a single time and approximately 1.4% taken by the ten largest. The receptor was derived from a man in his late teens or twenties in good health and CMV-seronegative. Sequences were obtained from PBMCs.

This CDR3 is CASSEKLSSRLSNYGYTF. The CDR3 region has the DNA TGTGCCAGCAGTGAAAAGTTGAGTAGCCGTCTAAGCAACTATGGCTACACCTTC. The chain couples TRBV6-1 to TRBJ1-2; the D is unclear. Per the germline V gene, CDR1 is MNHNS and CDR2 is SASEGT. The CDR3 is 18 residues long. V gave up 2 bases and J gave up 2 bases, with 21 bases separating them.